This T cell receptor (beta chain) appears in the sequencing data of a study of blood T cells in healthy people across ages. The use of a sample-barcoded 5' primer and a J-beta primer mix characterized a second PCR of roughly 6 to 11 cycles. TCRdb ran MiXCR on the 5' RACE reads and lists one entry per CDR3 protein. The sample lists about 800,000 distinct CDR3 sequences; 20% to 25% were seen once. The V gene's germline CDR1 is SQVTM and CDR2 ANQGSEA. V gave up 3 bases and J gave up 3 bases, with 11 bases separating them. The CDR3 has 13 residues. The data were also submitted as part of a second study, on T cells of mothers and their children. Per that paper: A primer called M1S, used in the second PCR, added sample barcodes and 2-4 random nucleotides.

Input material: blood. The chain employs TRBV29-1 and TRBJ2-5; possibly TRBD1 or TRBD2 for D (7 bases each). The TCR comes from a boy aged 5 to 17 in good health. The CDR3 reads CSVEGGTEETQYF. In nucleotides, the CDR3 is TGCAGCGTTGAGGGGGGGACAGAAGAGACCCAGTACTTC.